This entry describes one T cell receptor beta chain. Antigen specificity is unknown. Produced via immunoSEQ multiplex PCR; TCRdb's table is partial and in-frame only. Among fewer than 90,000 clones listed, approximately 94% were seen once. The sample is drawn from a study of graft-versus-host responses after intestinal transplantation. For the study at large: The recipients all started with anti-thymocyte globulin induction and then took tacrolimus and steroids for 3 to 4 years. Study results and caveats: GvH clones detected in recipient marrow included some appearing first in ileum or blood. Across patients carrying graft-donor T cell macrochimerism, allografts held high graft-versus-host to host-versus-graft clonal ratios.

Germline V lookup: CDR1 MGHRA, CDR2 YSYEKL. V lost 4 bases, J lost 10 bases, and 11 bases stayed unmatched. This CDR3 spans 16 amino acids. The sample consisted of unstimulated CD4+ T cells sorted from spleen or lymph node cells, taken before transplant. The J gene is TRBJ1-6, the V gene TRBV4-1; 9 bases are shared with TRBD1. This TCR was recovered from a human donor who was the organ donor for an intestinal transplant. CDR3 in amino acids: CASSPDRGGVSSPLHF. The CDR3, as DNA: TGCGCCAGCAGCCCGGACAGGGGAGGTGTTAGCTCACCCCTCCACTTT.